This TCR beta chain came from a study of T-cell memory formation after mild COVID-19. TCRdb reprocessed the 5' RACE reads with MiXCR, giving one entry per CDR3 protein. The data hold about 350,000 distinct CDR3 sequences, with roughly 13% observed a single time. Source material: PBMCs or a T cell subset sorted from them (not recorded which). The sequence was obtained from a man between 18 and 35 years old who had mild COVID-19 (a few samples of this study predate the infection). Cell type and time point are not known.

CDR3 sequence (DNA): TGTGCCAGCAGCGCTCCGGGCTCCTACAATGAGCAGTTCTTC. Translating it yields CASSAPGSYNEQFF. The rearrangement joins TRBV9 to TRBJ2-1, with unresolved D. V was trimmed by 3 bases and J by 0 bases, leaving 7 bases between them. The CDR3 spans 14 residues. The germline V gene has CDR1 SGDLS and CDR2 YYNGEE.